This entry is about one T cell receptor beta chain. Its antigen is unidentified. One to two pinch biopsies were taken from the rectum during colonoscopy. The source of the sample is a study of pediatric ulcerative colitis. General study results and limits: Compared with controls, ulcerative colitis showed greater blood-rectum clone sharing. Total lymphocyte DNA, not sorted subsets, was the template.

Produced via immunoSEQ multiplex PCR; TCRdb's table is partial and in-frame only. The data hold 16,000 or so clones, with roughly 69% observed a single time. The TCR originated in a boy aged 10-17 years with moderate ulcerative colitis. Sequenced input: gut tissue.

In nucleotides, the CDR3 is TGCGCCAGCAGCCCCGCGGGGGGATACAATGAGCAGTTCTTC. Translation: CASSPAGGYNEQFF. The V and J genes are TRBV5-1 and TRBJ2-1; 8 bases map to TRBD2. V gave up 4 bases and J gave up 4 bases; unmatched junction bases: 4. The CDR3 is made up of 14 amino acids. Germline assignment: CDR1 SGHRS and CDR2 YFSETQ.